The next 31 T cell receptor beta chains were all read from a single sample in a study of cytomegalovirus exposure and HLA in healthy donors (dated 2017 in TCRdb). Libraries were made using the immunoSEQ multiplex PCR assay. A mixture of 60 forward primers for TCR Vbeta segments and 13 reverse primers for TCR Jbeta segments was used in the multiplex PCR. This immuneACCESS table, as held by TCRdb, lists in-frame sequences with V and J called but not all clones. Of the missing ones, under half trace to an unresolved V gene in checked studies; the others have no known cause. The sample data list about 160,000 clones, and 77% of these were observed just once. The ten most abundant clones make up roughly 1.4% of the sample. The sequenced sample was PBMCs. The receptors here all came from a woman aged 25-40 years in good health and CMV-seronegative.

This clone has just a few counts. CDR3 coding DNA: TGTGCCAGCAGAGCACAGGGCAATTCACCCCTCCACTTT. This codes for CASRAQGNSPLHF. The chain combines TRBV2 with TRBJ1-6; a possible D gene is TRBD1 (6 bases). CDR1 is SNHLY and CDR2 is FYNNEI in the germline V gene. The V end lost 6 bases, the J end lost 7 bases, and 10 bases lay between the germline ends. The CDR3 spans 13 residues.

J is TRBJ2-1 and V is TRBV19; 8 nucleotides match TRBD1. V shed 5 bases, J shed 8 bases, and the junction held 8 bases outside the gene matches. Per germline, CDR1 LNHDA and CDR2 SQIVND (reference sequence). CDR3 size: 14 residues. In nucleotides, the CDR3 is TGTGCCAGTAGTGTGTGGACAGGGATCGATGAGCAGTTCTTC. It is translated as CASSVWTGIDEQFF. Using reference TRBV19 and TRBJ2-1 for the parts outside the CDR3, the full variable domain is DGGITQSPKYLFRKEGQNVTLSCEQNLNHDAMYWYRQDPGQGLRLIYYSQIVNDFQKGDIAEGYSVSREKKESFPLTVTSAQKNPTAFYLCASSVWTGIDEQFFGPGTRLTVL.

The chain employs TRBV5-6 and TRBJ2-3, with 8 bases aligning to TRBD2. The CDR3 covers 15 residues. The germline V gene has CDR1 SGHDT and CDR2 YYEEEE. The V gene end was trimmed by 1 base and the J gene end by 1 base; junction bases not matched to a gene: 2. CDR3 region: CASSLNGGGTDTQYF. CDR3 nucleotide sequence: TGTGCCAGCAGCTTGAACGGGGGGGGCACAGATACGCAGTATTTT.

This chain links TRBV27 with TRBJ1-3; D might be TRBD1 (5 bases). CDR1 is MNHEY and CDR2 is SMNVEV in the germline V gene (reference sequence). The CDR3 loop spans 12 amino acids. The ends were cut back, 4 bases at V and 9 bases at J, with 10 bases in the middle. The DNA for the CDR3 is TGTGCCAGCAGTTCCAACGGGGGCACCATATATTTT. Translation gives CASSSNGGTIYF.

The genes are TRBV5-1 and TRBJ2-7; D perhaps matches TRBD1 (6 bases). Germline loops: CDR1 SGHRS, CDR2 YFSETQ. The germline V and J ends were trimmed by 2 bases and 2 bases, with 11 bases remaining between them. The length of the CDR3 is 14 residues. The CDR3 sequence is CASSLGDITYEQYF. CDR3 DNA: TGCGCCAGCAGCTTAGGGGACATCACCTACGAGCAGTACTTC. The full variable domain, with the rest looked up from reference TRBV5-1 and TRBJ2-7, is KAGVTQTPRYLIKTRGQQVTLSCSPISGHRSVSWYQQTPGQGLQFLFEYFSETQRNKGNFPGRFSGRQFSNSRSEMNVSTLELGDSALYLCASSLGDITYEQYFGPGTRLTVT.

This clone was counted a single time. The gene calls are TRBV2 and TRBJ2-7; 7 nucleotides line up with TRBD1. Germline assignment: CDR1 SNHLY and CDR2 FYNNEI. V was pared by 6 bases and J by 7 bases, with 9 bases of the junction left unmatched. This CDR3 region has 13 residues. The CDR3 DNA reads TGTGCCAGCAGCGCGGACAGGCCCTTGGAGCAGTACTTC. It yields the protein CASSADRPLEQYF.

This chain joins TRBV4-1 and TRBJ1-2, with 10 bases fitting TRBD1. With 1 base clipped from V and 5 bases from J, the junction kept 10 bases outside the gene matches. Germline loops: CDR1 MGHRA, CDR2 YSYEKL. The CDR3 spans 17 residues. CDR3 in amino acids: CASSQARQGASWYGYTF. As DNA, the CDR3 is TGCGCCAGCAGCCAAGCCCGACAGGGGGCATCTTGGTATGGCTACACCTTC.

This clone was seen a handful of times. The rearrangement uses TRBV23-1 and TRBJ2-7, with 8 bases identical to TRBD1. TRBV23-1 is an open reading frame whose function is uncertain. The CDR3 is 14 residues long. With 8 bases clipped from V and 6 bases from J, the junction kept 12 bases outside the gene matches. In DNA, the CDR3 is TGCGCCAGCGGTCCAGGACAGGGACAAGGCGAGCAGTACTTC. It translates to CASGPGQGQGEQYF.

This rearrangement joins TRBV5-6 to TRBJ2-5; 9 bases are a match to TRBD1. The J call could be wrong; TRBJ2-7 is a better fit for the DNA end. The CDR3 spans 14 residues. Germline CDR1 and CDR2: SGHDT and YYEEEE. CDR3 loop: CASSLDRGSYEQYF. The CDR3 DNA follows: TGTGCCAGCAGCCTGGACAGGGGTTCCTACGAGCAGTACTTC.

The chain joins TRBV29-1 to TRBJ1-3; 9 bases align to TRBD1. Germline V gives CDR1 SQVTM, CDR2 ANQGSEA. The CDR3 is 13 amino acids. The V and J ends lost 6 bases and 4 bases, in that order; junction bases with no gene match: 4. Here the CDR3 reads CSVGTGNGNTIYF. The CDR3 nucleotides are TGCAGCGTCGGGACAGGGAACGGAAACACCATATATTTT. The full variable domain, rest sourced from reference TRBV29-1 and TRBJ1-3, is SAVISQKPSRDICQRGTSLTIQCQVDSQVTMMFWYRQQPGQSLTLIATANQGSEATYESGFVIDKFPISRPNLTFSTLTVSNMSPEDSSIYLCSVGTGNGNTIYFGEGSWLTVV.

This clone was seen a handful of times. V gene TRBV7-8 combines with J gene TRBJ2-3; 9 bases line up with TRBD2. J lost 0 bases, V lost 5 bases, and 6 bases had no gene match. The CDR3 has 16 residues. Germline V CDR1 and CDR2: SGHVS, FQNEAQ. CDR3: CASSPGTSLSTDTQYF. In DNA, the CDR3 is TGTGCCAGCAGCCCCGGGACTAGCCTAAGCACAGATACGCAGTATTTT.

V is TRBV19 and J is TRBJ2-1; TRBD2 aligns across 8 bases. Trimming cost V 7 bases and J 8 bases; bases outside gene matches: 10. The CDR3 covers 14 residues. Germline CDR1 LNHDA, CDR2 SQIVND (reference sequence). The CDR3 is CASMGVAGPHEQFF. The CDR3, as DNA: TGTGCCAGTATGGGGGTAGCGGGGCCCCATGAGCAGTTCTTC.

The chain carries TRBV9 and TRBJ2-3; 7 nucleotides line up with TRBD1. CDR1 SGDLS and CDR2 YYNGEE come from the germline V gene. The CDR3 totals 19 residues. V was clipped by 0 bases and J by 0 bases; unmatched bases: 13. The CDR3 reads CASSVGGGGTRLSTDTQYF. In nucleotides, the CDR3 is TGTGCCAGCAGCGTAGGAGGGGGCGGAACCCGACTTAGCACAGATACGCAGTATTTT.

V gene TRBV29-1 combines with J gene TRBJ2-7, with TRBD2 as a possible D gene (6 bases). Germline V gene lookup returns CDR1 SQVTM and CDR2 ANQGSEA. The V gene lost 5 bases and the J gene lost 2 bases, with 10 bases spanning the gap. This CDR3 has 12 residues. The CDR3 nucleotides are TGCAGCGTTTGCAGGGAGGCCTACGAGCAGTACTTC. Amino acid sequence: CSVCREAYEQYF.

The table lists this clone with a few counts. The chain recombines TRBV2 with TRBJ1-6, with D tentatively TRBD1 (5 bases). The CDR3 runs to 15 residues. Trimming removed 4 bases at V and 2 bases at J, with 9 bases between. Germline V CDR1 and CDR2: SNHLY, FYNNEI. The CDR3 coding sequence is TGTGCCAGCAGTGGCCAGGGCCCCTATAATTCACCCCTCCACTTT. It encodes CASSGQGPYNSPLHF.

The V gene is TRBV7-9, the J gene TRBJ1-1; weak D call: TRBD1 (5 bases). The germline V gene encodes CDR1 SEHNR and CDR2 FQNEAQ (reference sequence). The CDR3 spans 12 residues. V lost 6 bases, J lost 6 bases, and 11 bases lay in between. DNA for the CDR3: TGTGCCAGCAGATGGGGGGACGCTGAAGCTTTCTTT. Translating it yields CASRWGDAEAFF.

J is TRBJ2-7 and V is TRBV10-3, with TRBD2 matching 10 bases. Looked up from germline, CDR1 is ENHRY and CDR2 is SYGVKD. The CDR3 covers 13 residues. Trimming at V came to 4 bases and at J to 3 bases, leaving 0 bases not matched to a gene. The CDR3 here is CAISGTSGYEQYF. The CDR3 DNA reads TGTGCCATCAGTGGGACTAGCGGCTACGAGCAGTACTTC.

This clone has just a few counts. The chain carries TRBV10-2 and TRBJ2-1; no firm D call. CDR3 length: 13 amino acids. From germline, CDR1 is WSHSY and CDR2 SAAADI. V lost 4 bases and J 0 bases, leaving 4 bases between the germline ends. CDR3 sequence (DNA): TGCGCCAGCAGTGGGAGCTCCTACAATGAGCAGTTCTTC. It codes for CASSGSSYNEQFF.

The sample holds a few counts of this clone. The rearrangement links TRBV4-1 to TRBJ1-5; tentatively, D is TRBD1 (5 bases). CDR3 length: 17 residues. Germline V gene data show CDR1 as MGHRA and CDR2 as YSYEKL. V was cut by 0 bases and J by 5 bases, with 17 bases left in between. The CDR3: CASSQDVPDSVHQPQHF. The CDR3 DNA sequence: TGCGCCAGCAGCCAAGACGTCCCCGACAGTGTTCATCAGCCCCAGCATTTT.

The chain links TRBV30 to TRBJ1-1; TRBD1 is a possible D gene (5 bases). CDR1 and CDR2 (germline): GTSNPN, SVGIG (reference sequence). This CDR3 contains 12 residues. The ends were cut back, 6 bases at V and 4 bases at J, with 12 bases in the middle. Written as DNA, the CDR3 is TGTGCCTGCTTGCCGGGGGGCACTGAAGCTTTCTTT. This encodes CACLPGGTEAFF.

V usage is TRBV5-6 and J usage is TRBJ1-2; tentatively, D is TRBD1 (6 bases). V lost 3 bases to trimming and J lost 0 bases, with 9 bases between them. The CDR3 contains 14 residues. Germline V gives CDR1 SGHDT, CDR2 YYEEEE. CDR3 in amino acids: CASSSGDSNYGYTF. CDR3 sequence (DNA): TGTGCCAGCAGCTCAGGGGATTCTAACTATGGCTACACCTTC.

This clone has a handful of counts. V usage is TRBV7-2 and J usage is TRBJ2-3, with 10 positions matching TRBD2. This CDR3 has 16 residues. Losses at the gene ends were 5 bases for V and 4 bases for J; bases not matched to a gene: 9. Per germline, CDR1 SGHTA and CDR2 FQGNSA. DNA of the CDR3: TGTGCCAGCAGCCCACGAGCGGGGGGGGCTCCAGATACGCAGTATTTT. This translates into CASSPRAGGAPDTQYF.

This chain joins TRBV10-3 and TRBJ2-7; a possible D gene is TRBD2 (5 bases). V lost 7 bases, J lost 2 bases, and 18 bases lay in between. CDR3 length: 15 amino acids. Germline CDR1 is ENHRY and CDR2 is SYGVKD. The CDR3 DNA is TGTGCCATCACTCCTCATCGGGATAGGACCTACGAGCAGTACTTC. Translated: CAITPHRDRTYEQYF.

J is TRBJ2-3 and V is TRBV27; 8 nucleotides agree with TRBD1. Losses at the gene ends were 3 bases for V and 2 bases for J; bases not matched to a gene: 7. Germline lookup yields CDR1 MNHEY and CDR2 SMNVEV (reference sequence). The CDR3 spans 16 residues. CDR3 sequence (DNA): TGTGCCAGCAGTTTTCAACAGGGGGGCGTCACAGATACGCAGTATTTT. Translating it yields CASSFQQGGVTDTQYF.

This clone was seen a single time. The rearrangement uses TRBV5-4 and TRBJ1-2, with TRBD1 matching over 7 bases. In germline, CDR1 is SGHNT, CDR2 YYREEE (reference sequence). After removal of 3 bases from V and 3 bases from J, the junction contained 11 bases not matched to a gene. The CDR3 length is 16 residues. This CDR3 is CASSSLGVGGDYGYTF. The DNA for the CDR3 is TGTGCCAGCAGCTCCCTTGGGGTAGGGGGCGACTATGGCTACACCTTC.

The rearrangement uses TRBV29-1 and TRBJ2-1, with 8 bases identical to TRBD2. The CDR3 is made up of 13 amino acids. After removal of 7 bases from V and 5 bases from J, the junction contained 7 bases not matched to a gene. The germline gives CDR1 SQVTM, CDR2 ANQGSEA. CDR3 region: CSGGRGDNNEQFF. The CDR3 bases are TGCAGCGGTGGGCGGGGGGATAACAATGAGCAGTTCTTC.

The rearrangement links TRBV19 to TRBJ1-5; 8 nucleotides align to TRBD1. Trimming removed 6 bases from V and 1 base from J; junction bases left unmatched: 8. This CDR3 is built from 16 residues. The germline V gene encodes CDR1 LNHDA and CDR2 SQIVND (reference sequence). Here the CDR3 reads CASSPGTGMSNQPQHF. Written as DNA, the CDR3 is TGTGCCAGTAGCCCCGGGACAGGTATGAGCAATCAGCCCCAGCATTTT.

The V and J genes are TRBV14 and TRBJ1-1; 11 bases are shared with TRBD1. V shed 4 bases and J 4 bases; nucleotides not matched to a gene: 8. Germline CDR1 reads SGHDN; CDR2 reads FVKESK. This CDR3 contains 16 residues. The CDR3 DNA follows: TGTGCCAGCAGCCCGGACAGGGGGCAAGTGAGCACTGAAGCTTTCTTT. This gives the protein CASSPDRGQVSTEAFF.

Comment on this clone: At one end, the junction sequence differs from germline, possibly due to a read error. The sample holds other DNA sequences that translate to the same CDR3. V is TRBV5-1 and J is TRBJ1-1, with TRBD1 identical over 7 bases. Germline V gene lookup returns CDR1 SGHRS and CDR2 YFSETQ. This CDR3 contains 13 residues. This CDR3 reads CASSDRVNTEAFF. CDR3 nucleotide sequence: TGCGCCAGCAGTGACAGGGTGAACACTGAGGCTTTCTTT.

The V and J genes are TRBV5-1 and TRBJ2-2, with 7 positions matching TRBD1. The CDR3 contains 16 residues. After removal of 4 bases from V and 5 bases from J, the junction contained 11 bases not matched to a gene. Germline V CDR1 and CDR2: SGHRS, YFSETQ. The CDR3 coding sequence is TGCGCCAGCAGCCTCCCTTCGGGACAGTTGACCGGGGAGCTGTTTTTT. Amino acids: CASSLPSGQLTGELFF.

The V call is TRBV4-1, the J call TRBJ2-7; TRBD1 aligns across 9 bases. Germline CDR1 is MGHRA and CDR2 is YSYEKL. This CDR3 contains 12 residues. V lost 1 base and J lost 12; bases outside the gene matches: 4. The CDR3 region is CASSQVQGARYF. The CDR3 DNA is TGCGCCAGCAGCCAAGTACAGGGGGCACGGTACTTC.